This TCR beta chain was retrieved from a study of shared clonotypes between healthy human individuals. Study in general: Plates per donor: three CD4 naive, three CD4 memory, two CD8 naive, one CD8 memory.

As defined, naive CD8 cells were CD45RO-negative and positively selected for CCR7, with terminally differentiated effector memory CD45RA+ cells excluded. Trimming took off 2 bases at V and 7 bases at J, with 9 bases between the two ends. The CDR3 contains 12 residues. From germline, CDR1 is MNHNY and CDR2 SVGAGI (reference sequence). The method was immunoSEQ multiplex PCR; TCRdb's version includes in-frame clones alone and lacks a portion of them. The table includes 1.5 million to 2.5 million clones, about 95% detected once. Notes on the study in general: Larger estimated richness was generally seen in naive subsets than in memory subsets.

Of note for this clone: Antigen unknown.

The sequence was obtained from a man aged 18 to 29 in good health. The chain has TRBV6-6 and TRBJ2-7; D ambiguous. Sequenced: naive CD8+ T cells sorted from blood. DNA of the CDR3: TGTGCCAGCAGTTACCGCACCTCGGAGCAGTACTTC. It is translated as CASSYRTSEQYF.